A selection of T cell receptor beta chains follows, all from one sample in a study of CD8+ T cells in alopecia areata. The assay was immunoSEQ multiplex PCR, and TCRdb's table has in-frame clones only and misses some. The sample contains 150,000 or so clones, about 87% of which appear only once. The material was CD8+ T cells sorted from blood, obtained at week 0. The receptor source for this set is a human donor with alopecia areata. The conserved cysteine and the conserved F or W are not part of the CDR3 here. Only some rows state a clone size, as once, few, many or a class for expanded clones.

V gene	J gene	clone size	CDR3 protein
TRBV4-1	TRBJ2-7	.	ASSSSRSYEQY
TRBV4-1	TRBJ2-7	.	ASSERQGNYEQY
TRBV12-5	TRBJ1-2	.	ASGTWTASGGYT
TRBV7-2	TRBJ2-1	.	ASSLHPLSGRHEQF
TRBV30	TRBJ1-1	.	AWSVLPGFTEAF
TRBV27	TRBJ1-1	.	ASRHGRRNTEAF
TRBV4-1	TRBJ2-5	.	ASSLHPTSAETQY
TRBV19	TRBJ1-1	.	ASSMPTHGTEAF
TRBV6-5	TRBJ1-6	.	ATSTVSSYNSPLH
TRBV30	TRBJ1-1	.	AWSELTGMNTEAF
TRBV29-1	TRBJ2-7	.	SVEGPTGSQGEQY
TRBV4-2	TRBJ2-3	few	ASSQDQAGGTDTQY
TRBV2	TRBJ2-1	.	ASSDRLTPYNEQF
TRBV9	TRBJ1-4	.	ASSVGTGHEKLF
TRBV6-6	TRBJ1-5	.	ASSYVSNQPQH
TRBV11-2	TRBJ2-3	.	ASSPEGQGPDTQY
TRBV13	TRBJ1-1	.	ASSLGDTEAF
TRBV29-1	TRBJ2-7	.	SVVWLASPSYEQY
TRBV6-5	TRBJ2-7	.	ASSYLVDYEQY
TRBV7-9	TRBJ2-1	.	ASSPRTSGVNEQF
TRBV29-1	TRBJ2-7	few	SVENGQSYEQY
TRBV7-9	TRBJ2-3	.	ASSFGQGVTDTQY
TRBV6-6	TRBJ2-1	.	ASSYSTGDSYNEQF
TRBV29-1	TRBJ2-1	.	SMRTLAETYNEQF
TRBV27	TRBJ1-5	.	ASSKGFNQPQH
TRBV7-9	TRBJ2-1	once	ASSPNYEQF
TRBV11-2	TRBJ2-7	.	ASSPGQGGVYEQY
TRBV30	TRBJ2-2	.	AWSHSLAGVVNTGELF
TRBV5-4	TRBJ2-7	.	ASSLDGAGGYEQY
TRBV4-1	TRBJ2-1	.	ASSQRGPDLTYNEQF
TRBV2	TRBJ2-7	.	ASSEIDRGYEQY
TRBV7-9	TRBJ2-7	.	ASSHRQGPEQY
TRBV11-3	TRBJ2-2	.	ASSPRDREFGELF
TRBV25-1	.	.	ASSPGHKDEQY